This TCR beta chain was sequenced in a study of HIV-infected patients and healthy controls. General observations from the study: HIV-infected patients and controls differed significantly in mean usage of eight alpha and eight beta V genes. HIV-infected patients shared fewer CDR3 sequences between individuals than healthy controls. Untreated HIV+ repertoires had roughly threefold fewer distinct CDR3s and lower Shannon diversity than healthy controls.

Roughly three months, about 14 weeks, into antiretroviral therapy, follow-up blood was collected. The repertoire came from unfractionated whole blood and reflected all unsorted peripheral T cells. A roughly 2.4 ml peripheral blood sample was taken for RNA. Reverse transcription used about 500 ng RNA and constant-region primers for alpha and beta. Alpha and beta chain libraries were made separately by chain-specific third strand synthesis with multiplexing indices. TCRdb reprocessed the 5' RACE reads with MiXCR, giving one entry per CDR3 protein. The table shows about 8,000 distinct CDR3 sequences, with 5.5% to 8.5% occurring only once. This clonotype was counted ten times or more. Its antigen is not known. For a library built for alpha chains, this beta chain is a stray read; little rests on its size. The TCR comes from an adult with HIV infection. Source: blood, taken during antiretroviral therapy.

The CDR3: CASSLGLAGASYEQYF. CDR3 DNA: TGTGCCAGCAGCCTCGGACTAGCGGGGGCTAGCTACGAGCAGTACTTC. This sequence joins TRBV3-1 and TRBJ2-7; TRBD2 aligns across 13 bases. Germline CDR1 and CDR2: LGHDT and YNNKEL (reference sequence). This CDR3 region has 16 residues. After removal of 4 bases from V and 3 bases from J, the junction contained 6 bases not matched to a gene.